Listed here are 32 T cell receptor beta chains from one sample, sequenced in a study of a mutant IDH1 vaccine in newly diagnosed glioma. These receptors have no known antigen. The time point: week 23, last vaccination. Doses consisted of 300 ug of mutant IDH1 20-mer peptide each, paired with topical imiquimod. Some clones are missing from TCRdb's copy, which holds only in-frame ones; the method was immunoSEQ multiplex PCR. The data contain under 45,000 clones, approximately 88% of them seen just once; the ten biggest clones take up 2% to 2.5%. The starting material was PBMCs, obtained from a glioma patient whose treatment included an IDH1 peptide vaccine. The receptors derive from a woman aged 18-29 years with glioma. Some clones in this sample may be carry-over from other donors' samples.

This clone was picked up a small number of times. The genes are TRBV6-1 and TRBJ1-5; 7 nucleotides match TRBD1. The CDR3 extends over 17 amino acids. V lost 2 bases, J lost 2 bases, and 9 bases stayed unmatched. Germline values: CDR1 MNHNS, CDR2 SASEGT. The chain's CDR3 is CASSEWGGQGGNQPQHF. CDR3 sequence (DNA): TGTGCCAGCAGTGAATGGGGAGGCCAGGGGGGCAATCAGCCCCAGCATTTT.

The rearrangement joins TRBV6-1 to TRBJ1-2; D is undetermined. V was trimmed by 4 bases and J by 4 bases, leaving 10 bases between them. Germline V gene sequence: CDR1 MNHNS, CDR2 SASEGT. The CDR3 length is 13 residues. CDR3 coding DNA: TGTGCCAGCAGTGTTCAGGTCTCCTATGGCTACACCTTC. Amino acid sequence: CASSVQVSYGYTF.

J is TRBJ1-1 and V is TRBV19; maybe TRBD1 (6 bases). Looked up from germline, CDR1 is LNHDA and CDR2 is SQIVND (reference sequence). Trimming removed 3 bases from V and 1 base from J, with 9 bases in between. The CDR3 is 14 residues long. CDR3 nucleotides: TGTGCCAGTAGTATGAGAGGGGGGAACACTGAAGCTTTCTTT. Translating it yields CASSMRGGNTEAFF.

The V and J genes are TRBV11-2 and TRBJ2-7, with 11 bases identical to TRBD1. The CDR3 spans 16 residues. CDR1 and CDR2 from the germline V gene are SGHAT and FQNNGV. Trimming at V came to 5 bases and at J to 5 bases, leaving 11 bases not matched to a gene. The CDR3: CASSVGTGGRGDEQYF. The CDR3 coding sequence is TGTGCCAGCAGCGTAGGGACAGGGGGGCGTGGGGACGAGCAGTACTTC.

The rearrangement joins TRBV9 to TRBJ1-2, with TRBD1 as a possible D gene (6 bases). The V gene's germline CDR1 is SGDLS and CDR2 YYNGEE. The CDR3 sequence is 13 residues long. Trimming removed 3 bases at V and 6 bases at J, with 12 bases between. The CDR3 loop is CASSARGRNGYTF. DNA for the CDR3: TGTGCCAGCAGCGCCAGGGGCAGAAATGGCTACACCTTC.

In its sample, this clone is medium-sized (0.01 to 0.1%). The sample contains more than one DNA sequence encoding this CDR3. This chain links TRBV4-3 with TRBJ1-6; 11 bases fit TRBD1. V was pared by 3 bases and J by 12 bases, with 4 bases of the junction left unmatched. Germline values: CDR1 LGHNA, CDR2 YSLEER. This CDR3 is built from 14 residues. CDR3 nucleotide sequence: TGCGCCAGCAGCCACGGGACAGGGGGTGGACCCCTCCACTTT. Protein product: CASSHGTGGGPLHF.

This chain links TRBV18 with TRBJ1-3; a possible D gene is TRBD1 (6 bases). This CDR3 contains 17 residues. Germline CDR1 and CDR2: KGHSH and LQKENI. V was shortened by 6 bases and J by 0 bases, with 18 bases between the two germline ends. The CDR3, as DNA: TGTGCCAGCTCGCGTTCGCAGGGGACGAGCTCTGGAAACACCATATATTTT. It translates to CASSRSQGTSSGNTIYF.

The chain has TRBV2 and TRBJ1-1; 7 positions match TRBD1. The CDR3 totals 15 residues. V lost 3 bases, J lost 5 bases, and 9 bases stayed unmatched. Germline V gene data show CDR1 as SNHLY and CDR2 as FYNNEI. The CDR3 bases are TGTGCCAGCAGTGAGGAGCAGGGCAGGGGGACTGAAGCTTTCTTT. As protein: CASSEEQGRGTEAFF.

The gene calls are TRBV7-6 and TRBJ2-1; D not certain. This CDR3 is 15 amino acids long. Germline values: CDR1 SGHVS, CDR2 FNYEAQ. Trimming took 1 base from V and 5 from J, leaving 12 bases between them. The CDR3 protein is CASSLDNGLNNEQFF. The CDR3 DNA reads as TGTGCCAGCAGCTTAGATAACGGATTAAACAATGAGCAGTTCTTC.

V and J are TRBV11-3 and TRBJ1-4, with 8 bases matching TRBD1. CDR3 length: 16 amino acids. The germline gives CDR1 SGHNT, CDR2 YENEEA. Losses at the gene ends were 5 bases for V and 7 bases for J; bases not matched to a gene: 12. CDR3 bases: TGTGCCAGCAGCCAGATCTCGACAGGGGCCGTTGAAAAACTGTTTTTT. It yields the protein CASSQISTGAVEKLFF.

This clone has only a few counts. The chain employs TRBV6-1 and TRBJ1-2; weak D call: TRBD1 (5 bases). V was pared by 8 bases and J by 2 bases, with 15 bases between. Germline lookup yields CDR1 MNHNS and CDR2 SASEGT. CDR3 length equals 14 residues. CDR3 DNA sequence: TGTGCCAGCCGCAGGGCGATTGACAACTATGGCTACACCTTC. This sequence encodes CASRRAIDNYGYTF.

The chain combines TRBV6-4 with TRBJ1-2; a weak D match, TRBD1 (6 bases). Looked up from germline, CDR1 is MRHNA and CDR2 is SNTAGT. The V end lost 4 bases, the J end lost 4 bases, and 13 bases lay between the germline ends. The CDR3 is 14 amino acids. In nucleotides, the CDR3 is TGTGCCAGCAGTGCAGGGGTAGTGGGCTATGGCTACACCTTC. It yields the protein CASSAGVVGYGYTF.

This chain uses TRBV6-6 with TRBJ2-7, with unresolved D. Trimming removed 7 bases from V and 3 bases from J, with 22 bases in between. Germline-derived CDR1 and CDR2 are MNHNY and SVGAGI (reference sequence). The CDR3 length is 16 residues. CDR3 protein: CASNYRAPPLNYEQYF. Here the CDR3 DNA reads TGTGCCAGCAATTATAGGGCACCGCCACTGAACTACGAGCAGTACTTC.

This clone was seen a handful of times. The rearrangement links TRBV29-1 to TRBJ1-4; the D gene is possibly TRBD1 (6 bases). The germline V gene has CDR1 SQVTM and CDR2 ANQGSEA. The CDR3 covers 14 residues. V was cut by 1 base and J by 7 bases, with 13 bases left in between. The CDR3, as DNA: TGCAGCGTTGAAGTCAGGGGACGGGGTGAAAAACTGTTTTTT. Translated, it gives CSVEVRGRGEKLFF.

The CDR3 DNA reads as TGTGCCAGCAGTGACGCCGGGACTTTAACCTACGAGCAGTACTTC. Its translation: CASSDAGTLTYEQYF. The chain has TRBV2 and TRBJ2-7; D may be TRBD2 (6 bases). The CDR3 is made up of 15 amino acids. Germline lookup yields CDR1 SNHLY and CDR2 FYNNEI. The V and J ends lost 3 bases and 2 bases respectively, with 14 bases between them.

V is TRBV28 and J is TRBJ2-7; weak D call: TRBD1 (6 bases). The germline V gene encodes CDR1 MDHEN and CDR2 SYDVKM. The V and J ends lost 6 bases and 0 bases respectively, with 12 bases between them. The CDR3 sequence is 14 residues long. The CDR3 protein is CASSPTGYSYEQYF. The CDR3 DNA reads TGTGCCAGCAGCCCCACAGGGTACTCCTACGAGCAGTACTTC. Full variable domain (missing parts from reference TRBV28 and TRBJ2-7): DVKVTQSSRYLVKRTGEKVFLECVQDMDHENMFWYRQDPGLGLRLIYFSYDVKMKEKGDIPEGYSVSREKKERFSLILESASTNQTSMYLCASSPTGYSYEQYFGPGTRLTVT.

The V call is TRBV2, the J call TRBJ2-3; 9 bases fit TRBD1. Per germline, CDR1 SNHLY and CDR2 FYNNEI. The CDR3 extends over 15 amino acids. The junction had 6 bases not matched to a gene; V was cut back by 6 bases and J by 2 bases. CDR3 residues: CASSPGTGFTDTQYF. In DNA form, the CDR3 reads TGTGCCAGCAGCCCCGGGACAGGGTTCACAGATACGCAGTATTTT.

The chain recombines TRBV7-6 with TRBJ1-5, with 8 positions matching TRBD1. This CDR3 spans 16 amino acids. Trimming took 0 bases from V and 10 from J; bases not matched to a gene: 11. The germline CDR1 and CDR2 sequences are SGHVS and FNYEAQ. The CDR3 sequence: CASSLAPVRGQYPQHF. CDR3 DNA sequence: TGTGCCAGCAGCTTAGCGCCGGTCAGGGGGCAATATCCCCAGCATTTT.

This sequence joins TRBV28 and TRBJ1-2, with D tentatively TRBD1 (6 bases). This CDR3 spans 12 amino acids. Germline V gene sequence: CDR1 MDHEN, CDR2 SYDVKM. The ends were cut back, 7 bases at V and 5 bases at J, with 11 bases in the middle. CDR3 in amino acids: CASIGTPYGYTF. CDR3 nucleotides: TGTGCCAGCATTGGGACACCATATGGCTACACCTTC.

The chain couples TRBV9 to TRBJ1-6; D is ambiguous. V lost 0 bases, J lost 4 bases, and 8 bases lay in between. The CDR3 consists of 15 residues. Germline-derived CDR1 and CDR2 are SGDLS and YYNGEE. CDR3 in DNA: TGTGCCAGCAGCGTAGCACTGGGGTATAATTCACCCCTCCACTTT. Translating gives CASSVALGYNSPLHF.

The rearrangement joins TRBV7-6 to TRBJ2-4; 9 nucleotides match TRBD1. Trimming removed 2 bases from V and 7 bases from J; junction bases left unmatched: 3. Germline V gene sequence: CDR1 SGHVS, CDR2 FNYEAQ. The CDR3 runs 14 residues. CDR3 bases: TGTGCCAGCAGCTTAAGACAGGGGGGGAACATTCAGTACTTC. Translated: CASSLRQGGNIQYF.

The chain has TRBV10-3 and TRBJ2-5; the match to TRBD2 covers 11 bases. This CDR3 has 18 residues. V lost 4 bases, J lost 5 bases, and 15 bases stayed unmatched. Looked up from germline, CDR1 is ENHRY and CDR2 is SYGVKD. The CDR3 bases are TGTGCCATCAGTGGGGAGGTTAGCGGGGGGGCGTTTGAGGAGACCCAGTACTTC. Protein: CAISGEVSGGAFEETQYF.

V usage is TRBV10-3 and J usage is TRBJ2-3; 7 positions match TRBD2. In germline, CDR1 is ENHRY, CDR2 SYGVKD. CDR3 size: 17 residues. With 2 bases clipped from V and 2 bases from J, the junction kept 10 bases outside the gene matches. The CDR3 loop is CAISELPGGRVTDTQYF. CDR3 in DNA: TGTGCCATCAGTGAGCTCCCTGGCGGGAGAGTCACAGATACGCAGTATTTT.

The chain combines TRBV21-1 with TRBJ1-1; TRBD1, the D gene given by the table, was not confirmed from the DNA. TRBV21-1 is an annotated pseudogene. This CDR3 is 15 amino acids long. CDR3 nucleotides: TGTGCCAGCAACCTATCAGGGGATGGCAACACTGAAGCTTTCTTT. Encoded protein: CASNLSGDGNTEAFF.

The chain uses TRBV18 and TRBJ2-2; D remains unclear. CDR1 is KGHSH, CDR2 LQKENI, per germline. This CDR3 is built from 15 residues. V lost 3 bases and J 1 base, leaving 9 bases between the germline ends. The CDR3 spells CASSPRSRNTGELFF. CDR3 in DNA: TGTGCCAGCTCACCCCGCTCCCGGAACACCGGGGAGCTGTTTTTT.

CDR3 sequence: CATSLGQGGTDTQYF. Here the CDR3 DNA reads TGTGCCACCAGCCTTGGACAGGGGGGCACAGATACGCAGTATTTT. The chain links TRBV15 to TRBJ2-3; 10 bases map to TRBD1. The CDR3 runs 15 residues. The V segment lost 5 bases and the J segment 1 base; nucleotides outside the gene matches: 3. CDR1 is LNHNV, CDR2 YYDKDF, per germline (reference sequence).

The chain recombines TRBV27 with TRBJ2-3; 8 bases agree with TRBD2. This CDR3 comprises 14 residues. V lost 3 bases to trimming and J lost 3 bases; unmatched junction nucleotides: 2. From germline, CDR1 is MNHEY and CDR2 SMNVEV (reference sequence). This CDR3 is CASSLGLGTDTQYF. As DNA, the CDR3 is TGTGCCAGCAGTTTGGGACTAGGAACAGATACGCAGTATTTT.

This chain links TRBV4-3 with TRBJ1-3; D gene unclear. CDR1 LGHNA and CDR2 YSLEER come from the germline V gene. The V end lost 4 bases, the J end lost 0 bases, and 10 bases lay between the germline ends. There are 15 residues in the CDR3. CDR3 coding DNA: TGCGCCAGCAGCCCCTTCATTGGCTCTGGAAACACCATATATTTT. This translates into CASSPFIGSGNTIYF.

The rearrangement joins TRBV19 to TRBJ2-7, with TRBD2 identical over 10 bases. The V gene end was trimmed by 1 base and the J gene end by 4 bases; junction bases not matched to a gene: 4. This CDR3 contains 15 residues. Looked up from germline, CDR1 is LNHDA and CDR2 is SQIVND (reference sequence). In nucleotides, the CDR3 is TGTGCCAGTAGTATAGGGACTAGCGGATATTACGAGCAGTACTTC. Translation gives CASSIGTSGYYEQYF.

Written as DNA, the CDR3 is TGTGCCAGCAGCTTAGGGGCTTGGGCAGATACGCAGTATTTT. Translated, it gives CASSLGAWADTQYF. The chain links TRBV11-2 to TRBJ2-3; D not certain. Deletions cut 1 base from V and 4 bases from J, with 9 bases between. The CDR3 loop spans 14 amino acids. Germline V gene sequence: CDR1 SGHAT, CDR2 FQNNGV.

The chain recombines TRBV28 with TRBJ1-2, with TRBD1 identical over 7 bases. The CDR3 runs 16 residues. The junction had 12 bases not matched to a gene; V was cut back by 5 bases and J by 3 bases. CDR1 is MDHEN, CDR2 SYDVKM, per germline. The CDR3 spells CASSPFGTDSYYGYTF. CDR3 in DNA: TGTGCCAGCAGTCCGTTTGGGACAGATTCCTACTATGGCTACACCTTC.

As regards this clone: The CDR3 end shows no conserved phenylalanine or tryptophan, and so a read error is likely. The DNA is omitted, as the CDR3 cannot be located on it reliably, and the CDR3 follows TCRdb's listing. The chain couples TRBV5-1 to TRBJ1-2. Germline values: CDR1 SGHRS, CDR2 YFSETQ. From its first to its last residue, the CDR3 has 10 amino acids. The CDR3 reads CASSLELRRV.